What follows describes a single T cell receptor (beta chain). The data were taken from a study of control samples from healthy donors and cancer patients. Here immunoSEQ multiplex PCR was the method, and the copy in TCRdb shows in-frame clones only, minus some. This sample carries some 28,000 clones, around nine tenths of them seen once, and the ten largest clones take 1.5% to 2%. Per germline, CDR1 MNHEY and CDR2 SVGEGT. The CDR3 runs to 14 residues. V gave up 2 bases and J gave up 7 bases, with 9 bases separating them. The chain carries TRBV6-2 or TRBV6-3 and TRBJ1-6; D uncertain. The origin of this receptor is a woman aged 35 to 49 with lung cancer. The sequenced sample consisted of PBMCs. The CDR3 DNA follows: TGTGCCAGCAGTTACCGGGTGGAAAATTCACCCCTCCACTTT. Translating it yields CASSYRVENSPLHF.